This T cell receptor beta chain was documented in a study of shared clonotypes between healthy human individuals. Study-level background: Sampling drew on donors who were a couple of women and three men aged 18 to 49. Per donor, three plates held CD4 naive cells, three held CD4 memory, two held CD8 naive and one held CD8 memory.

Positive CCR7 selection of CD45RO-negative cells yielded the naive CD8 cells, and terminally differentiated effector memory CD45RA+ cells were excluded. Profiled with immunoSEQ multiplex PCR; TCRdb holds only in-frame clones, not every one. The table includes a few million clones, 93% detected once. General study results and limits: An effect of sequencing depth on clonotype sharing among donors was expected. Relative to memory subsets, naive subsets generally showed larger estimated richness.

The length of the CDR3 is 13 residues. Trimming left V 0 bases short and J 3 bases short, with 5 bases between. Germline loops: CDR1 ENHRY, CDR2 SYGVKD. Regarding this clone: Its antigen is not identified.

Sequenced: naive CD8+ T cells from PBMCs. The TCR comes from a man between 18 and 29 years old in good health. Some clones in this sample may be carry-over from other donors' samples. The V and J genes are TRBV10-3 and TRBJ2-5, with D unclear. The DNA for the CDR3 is TGTGCCATCAGTGAGTCGCCTAAAGAGACCCAGTACTTC. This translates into CAISESPKETQYF.